The entry that follows covers one T cell receptor beta chain sequence. Its cognate antigen is unknown. CDR3 length: 15 residues. Trimming left V 7 bases short and J 2 bases short, with 16 bases between. CDR1 LNHDA and CDR2 SQIVND come from the germline V gene (reference sequence). This entry belongs to a study of immune evolution from preneoplasia to lung adenocarcinoma. The study's findings and limits: Later-stage lesions seemingly showed higher T cell density and diversity than normal lung. T cell clonality was higher in KRAS-mutant than EGFR-mutant or wild-type nodules. From normal lung to invasive adenocarcinoma, top clone frequencies appeared to decrease.

Patient tissue came from resections in Japan or China, 2014–2017. The data were produced by immunoSEQ multiplex PCR, yet TCRdb's version contains in-frame clones alone and is incomplete. The data show about 6,300 clones, around 78% seen once. Sequences were obtained from FFPE minimally invasive lung adenocarcinoma tissue. The V gene is TRBV19, the J gene TRBJ2-3; a weak D match, TRBD2 (6 bases). This sequence was found in a person aged 55-85 years with lung adenocarcinoma. The DNA of the CDR3 is TGTGCCAGTACCAGTAGCGGACGACCCACAGATACGCAGTATTTT. Protein sequence: CASTSSGRPTDTQYF. Complete variable domain (other parts from reference TRBV19 and TRBJ2-3): DGGITQSPKYLFRKEGQNVTLSCEQNLNHDAMYWYRQDPGQGLRLIYYSQIVNDFQKGDIAEGYSVSREKKESFPLTVTSAQKNPTAFYLCASTSSGRPTDTQYFGPGTRLTVL.